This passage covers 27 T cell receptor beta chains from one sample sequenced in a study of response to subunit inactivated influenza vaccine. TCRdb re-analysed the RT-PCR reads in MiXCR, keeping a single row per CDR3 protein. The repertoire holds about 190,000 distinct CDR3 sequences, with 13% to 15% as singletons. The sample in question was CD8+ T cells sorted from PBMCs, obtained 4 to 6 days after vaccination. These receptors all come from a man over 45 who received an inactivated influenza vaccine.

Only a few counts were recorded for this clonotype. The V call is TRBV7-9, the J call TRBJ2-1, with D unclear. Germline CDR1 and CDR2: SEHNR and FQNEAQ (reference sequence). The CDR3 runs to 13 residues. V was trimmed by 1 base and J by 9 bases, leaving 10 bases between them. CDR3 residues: CASSLDPAGEQFF. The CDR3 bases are TGTGCCAGCAGCTTAGACCCAGCCGGTGAGCAGTTCTTC.

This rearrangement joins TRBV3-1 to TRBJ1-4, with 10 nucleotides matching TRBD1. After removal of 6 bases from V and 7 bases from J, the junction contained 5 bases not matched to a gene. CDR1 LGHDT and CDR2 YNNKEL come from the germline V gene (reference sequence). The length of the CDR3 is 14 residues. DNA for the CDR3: TGTGCCAGCAGTACGACAGGGGGCGGTGAAAAACTGTTTTTT. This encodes CASSTTGGGEKLFF.

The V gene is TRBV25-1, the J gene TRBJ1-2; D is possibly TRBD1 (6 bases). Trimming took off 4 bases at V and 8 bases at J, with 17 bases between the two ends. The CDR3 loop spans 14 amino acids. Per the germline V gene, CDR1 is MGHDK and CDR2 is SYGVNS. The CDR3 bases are TGTGCCAGCAGTGGCCCCGGGACACCCGGGGGCTACACCTTC. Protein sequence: CASSGPGTPGGYTF.

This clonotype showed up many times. The CDR3: CASSQEGNYNEQFF. CDR3 sequence (DNA): TGTGCCAGCAGCCAAGAAGGCAACTACAATGAGCAGTTCTTC. The V and J genes are TRBV4-2 and TRBJ2-1; D not resolved. Germline V gene lookup returns CDR1 LGHNA and CDR2 YNFKEQ. V shed 0 bases and J shed 3 bases, with 6 bases lying between them. CDR3 length: 14 residues.

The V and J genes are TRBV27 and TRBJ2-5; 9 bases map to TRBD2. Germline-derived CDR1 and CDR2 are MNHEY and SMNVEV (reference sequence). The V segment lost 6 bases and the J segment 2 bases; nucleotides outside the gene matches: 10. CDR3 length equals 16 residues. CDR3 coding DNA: TGTGCCAGCAGACCAGACCTAGCGGGATTTCAAGAGACCCAGTACTTC. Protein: CASRPDLAGFQETQYF.

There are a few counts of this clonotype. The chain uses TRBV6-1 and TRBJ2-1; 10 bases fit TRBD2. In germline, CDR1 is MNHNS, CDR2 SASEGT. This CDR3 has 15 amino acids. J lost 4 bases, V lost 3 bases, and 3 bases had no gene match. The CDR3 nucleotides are TGTGCCAGCAGTGATGGACTAGCGGAATACAATGAGCAGTTCTTC. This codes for CASSDGLAEYNEQFF.

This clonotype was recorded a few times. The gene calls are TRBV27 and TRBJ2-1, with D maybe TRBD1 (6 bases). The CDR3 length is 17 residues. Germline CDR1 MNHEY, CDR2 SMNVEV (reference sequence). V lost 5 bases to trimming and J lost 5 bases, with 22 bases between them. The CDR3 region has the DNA TGTGCCAGCAGTACAAACGCAGGGGATAGTTTTGACAATGAGCAGTTCTTC. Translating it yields CASSTNAGDSFDNEQFF.

CDR3 loop: CASSRTGGLGNNEQFF. The CDR3 DNA sequence: TGCGCCAGCAGCCGCACGGGAGGGCTAGGAAATAATGAGCAGTTCTTC. J is TRBJ2-1 and V is TRBV4-3, with 8 bases that match TRBD2. The CDR3 has 16 amino acids. Per the germline V gene, CDR1 is LGHNA and CDR2 is YSLEER. V was pared by 4 bases and J by 7 bases, with 12 bases of the junction left unmatched.

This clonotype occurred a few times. The CDR3, as DNA: TGTGCCAGCAGCTTAAGGGGGTGGGACAACACAGATACGCAGTATTTT. This translates into CASSLRGWDNTDTQYF. The chain recombines TRBV11-2 with TRBJ2-3, with D tentatively TRBD1 (6 bases). The CDR3 totals 16 residues. The germline V and J ends were trimmed by 2 bases and 2 bases, with 14 bases remaining between them. The germline V gene has CDR1 SGHAT and CDR2 FQNNGV. Based on the CDR3 plus reference TRBV11-2 and TRBJ2-3, the full variable domain is EAGVAQSPRYKIIEKRQSVAFWCNPISGHATLYWYQQILGQGPKLLIQFQNNGVVDDSQLPKDRFSAERLKGVDSTLKIQPAKLEDSAVYLCASSLRGWDNTDTQYFGPGTRLTVL.

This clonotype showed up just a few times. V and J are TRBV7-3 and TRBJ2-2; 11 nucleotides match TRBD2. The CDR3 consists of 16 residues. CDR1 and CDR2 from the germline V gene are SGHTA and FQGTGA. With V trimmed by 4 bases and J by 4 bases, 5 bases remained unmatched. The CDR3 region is CASSSIAGGSTGELFF. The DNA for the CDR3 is TGTGCCAGCAGCTCTATAGCGGGAGGGAGCACCGGGGAGCTGTTTTTT.

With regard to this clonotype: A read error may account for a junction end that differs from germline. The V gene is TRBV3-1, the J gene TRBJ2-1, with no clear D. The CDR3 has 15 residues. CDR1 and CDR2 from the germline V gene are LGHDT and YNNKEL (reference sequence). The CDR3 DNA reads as TGTGCCTGCAGCCGTCCGAGGCAGGCGGTGGATGAGCAGTTCTTC. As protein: CACSRPRQAVDEQFF.

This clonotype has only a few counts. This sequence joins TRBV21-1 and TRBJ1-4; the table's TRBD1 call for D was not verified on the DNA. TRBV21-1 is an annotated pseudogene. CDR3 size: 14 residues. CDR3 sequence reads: CASSRQGSNEKLFF. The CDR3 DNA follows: TGTGCCAGCAGCAGACAGGGTTCTAATGAAAAACTGTTTTTT.

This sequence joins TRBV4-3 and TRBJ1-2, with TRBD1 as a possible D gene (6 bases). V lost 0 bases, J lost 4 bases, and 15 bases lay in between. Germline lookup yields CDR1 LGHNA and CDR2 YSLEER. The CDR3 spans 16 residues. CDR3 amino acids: CASSQDRDGGGYGYTF. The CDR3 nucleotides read TGCGCCAGCAGCCAAGATCGGGATGGGGGCGGCTATGGCTACACCTTC.

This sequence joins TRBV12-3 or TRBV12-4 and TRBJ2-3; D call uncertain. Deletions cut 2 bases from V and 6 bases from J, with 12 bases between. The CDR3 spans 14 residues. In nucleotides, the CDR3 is TGTGCCAGCAGTTTAATTTTGAGGATGGATACGCAGTATTTT. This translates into CASSLILRMDTQYF.

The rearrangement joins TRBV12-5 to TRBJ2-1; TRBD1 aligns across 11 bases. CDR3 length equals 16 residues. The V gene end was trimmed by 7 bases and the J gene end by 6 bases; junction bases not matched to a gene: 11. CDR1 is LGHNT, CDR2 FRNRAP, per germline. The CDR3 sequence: CASDVGGTGGFNEQFF. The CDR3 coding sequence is TGTGCTAGTGATGTGGGCGGGACAGGGGGTTTCAATGAGCAGTTCTTC.

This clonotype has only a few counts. The CDR3 reads CASSTGTVLYQETQYF. The CDR3 bases are TGTGCCAGTAGTACAGGAACGGTGCTATACCAAGAGACCCAGTACTTC. The chain combines TRBV19 with TRBJ2-5; D is ambiguous. The germline V and J ends were trimmed by 4 bases and 0 bases, with 15 bases remaining between them. CDR3 length: 16 residues. Germline V CDR1 and CDR2: LNHDA, SQIVND (reference sequence).

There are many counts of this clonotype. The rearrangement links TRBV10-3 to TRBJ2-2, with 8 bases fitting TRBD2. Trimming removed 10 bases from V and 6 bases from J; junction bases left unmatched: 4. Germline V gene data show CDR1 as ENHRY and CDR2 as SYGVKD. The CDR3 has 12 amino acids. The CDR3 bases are TGTGCCACCCGGACTAGCCCCGGGGAGCTGTTTTTT. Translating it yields CATRTSPGELFF.

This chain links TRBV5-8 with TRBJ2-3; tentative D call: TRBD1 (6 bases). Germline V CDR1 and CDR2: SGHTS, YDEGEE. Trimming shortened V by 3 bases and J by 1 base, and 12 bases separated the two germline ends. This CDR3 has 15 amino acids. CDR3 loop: CASSWGLLGTDTQYF. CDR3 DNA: TGTGCCAGCAGCTGGGGGCTTCTCGGCACAGATACGCAGTATTTT.

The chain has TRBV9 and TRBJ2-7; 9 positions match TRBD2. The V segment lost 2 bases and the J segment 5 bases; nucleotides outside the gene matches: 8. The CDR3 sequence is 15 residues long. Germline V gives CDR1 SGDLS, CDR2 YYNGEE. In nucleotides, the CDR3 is TGTGCCAGCAGCGTCTCCGGGACTAGCTGGGACGAGCAGTACTTC. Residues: CASSVSGTSWDEQYF.

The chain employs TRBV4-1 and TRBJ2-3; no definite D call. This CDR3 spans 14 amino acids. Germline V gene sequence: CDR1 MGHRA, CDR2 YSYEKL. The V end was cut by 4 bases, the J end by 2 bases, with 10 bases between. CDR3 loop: CASSLLPPTDTQYF. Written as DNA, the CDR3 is TGCGCCAGCAGCCTCCTCCCTCCCACAGATACGCAGTATTTT.

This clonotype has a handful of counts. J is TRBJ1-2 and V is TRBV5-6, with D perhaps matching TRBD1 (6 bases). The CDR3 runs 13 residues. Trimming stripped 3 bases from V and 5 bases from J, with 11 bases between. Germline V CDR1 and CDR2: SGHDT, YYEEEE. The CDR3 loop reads CASSSDSFYGYTF. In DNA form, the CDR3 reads TGTGCCAGCAGCTCGGACAGTTTTTATGGCTACACCTTC.

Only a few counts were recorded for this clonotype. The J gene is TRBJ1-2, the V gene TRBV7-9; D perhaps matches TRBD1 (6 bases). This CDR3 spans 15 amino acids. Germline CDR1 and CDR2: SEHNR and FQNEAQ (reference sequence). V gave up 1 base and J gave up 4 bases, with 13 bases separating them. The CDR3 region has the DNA TGTGCCAGCAGCTTAGAGGGGGAAGGGGGCTATGGCTACACCTTC. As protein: CASSLEGEGGYGYTF.

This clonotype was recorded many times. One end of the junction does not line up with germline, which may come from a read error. CDR3 residues: CASSLLGHKEQFF. The CDR3 DNA reads TGTGCCAGCAGCTTATTAGGACACAAAGAGCAGTTCTTC. The chain carries TRBV7-9 and TRBJ2-1; maybe TRBD1 (5 bases). This CDR3 has 13 residues. In germline, CDR1 is SEHNR, CDR2 FQNEAQ (reference sequence).

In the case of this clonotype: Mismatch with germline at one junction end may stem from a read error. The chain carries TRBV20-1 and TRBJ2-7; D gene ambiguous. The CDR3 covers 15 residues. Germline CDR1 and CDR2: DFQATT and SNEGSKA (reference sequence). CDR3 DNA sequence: TGCTGTGCTAGAGAAGTTCGAAGCAGTAACTACGAGCAGTACTTC. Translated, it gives CCAREVRSSNYEQYF.

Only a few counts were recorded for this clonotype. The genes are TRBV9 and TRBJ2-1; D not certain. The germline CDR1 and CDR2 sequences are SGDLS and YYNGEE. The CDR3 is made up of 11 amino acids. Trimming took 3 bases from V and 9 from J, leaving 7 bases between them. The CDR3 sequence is CASSEGFEQFF. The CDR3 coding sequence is TGTGCCAGCAGCGAGGGCTTTGAGCAGTTCTTC.

DNA for the CDR3: TGTGCCAGCAGAAAACGGGGGCAGCTCGATGGCTACACCTTC. Protein product: CASRKRGQLDGYTF. The chain recombines TRBV6-1 with TRBJ1-2, with D possibly TRBD1 on 6 matching bases. This CDR3 region has 14 residues. V shed 6 bases and J shed 6 bases, with 17 bases lying between them. Germline V gene sequence: CDR1 MNHNS, CDR2 SASEGT.

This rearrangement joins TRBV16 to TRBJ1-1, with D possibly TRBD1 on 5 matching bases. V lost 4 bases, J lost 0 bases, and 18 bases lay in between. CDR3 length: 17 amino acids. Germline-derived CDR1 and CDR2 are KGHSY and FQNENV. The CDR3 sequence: CASSPHRGLLMNTEAFF. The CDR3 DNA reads TGTGCCAGCAGCCCCCACCGGGGCCTACTCATGAACACTGAAGCTTTCTTT.